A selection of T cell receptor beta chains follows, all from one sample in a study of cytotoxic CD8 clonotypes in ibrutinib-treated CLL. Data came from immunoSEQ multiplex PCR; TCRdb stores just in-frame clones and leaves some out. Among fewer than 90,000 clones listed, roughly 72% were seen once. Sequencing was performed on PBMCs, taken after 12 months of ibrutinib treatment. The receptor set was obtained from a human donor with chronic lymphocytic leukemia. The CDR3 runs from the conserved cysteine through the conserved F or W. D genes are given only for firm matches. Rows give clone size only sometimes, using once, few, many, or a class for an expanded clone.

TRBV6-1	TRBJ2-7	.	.	TGTGCCAGCAGTGAAGATGCCCGGCCAGGGCTGATGTACGAGCAGTACTTC	CASSEDARPGLMYEQYF
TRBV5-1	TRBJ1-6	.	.	TGCGCCAGCAGCTTGGGACAGGTTAATTCACCCCTCCACTTT	CASSLGQVNSPLHF
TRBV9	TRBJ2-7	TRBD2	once	TGTGCCAGCAGCGTAGATACTAGCGGGGGATACGAGCAGTACTTC	CASSVDTSGGYEQYF
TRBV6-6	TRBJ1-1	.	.	TGTGCCAGCAGTGGGGGGGGAGGGAGGCACACTGAAGCTTTCTTT	CASSGGGGRHTEAFF
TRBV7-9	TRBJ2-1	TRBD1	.	TGTGCCAGTACCTCCAAGGCGGGACAGGGTCTGTTCTTC	CASTSKAGQGLFF
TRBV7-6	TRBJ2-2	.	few	TGTGCCAGCAGCCCCCGGAACACCGGGGAGCTGTTTTTT	CASSPRNTGELFF
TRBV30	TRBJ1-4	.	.	TGTGCCTGGAAGAAGAAAGACCTCAGGGAAAAACTGTTTTTT	CAWKKKDLREKLFF
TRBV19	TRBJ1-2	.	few	TGTGCCAGTAGTATCGGCCGAATCGGAGGGCGTGGCTACACCTTC	CASSIGRIGGRGYTF
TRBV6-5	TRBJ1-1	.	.	TGTGCCAGCAGCGTGCAAGGGGAAGCTTTCTTT	CASSVQGEAFF
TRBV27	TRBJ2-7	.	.	TGTGCCAGCAGTTACAGAAGGGCGAACGAGCAGTACTTC	CASSYRRANEQYF
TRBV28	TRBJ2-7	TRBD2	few	TGTGCCAGCAGTCCACCGGGGGGAGGAACCTACGAGCAGTACTTC	CASSPPGGGTYEQYF
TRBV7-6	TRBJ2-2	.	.	TGTGCCAGCAGCTTAGAAGCGAACACCGGGGAGCTGTTTTTT	CASSLEANTGELFF
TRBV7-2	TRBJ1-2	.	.	TGTGCCAGCAGCCCCCCGGGCTCCTATGGCTACACCTTC	CASSPPGSYGYTF
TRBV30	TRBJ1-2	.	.	TGTGCCTGGAGTGTACGGGGGAGGTCTAATGGCTACACCTTC	CAWSVRGRSNGYTF
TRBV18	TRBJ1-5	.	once	TGTGCCAGCTCACCAAGGGGGGATAGCAATCAGCCCCAGCATTTT	CASSPRGDSNQPQHF
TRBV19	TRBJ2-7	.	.	TGTGCCAGTAGTACAGCCTCGGGGGGCTTCGGGCAGTACTTC	CASSTASGGFGQYF
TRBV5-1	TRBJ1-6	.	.	TGCGCCAGCAGTATTGTCCCGGACAACTATAATTCACCCCTCCACTTT	CASSIVPDNYNSPLHF
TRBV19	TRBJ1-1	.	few	TGTGCCAGTAGTATCCGCCCGGCTGAAGCTTTCTTT	CASSIRPAEAFF
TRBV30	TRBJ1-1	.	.	TGTGCCTGGACCAGAGAGGGCCTAACTGAAGCTTTCTTT	CAWTREGLTEAFF
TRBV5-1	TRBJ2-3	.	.	TGCGCCAGCAGCGCCCTACAGGGAAACACAGATACGCAGTATTTT	CASSALQGNTDTQYF
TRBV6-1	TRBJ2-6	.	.	TGTGCCAGCAGCGGACAGCGCTCTGGGGCCAACGTCCTGACTTTC	CASSGQRSGANVLTF
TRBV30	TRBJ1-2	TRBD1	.	TGTGCCTGGGGACCACGGGACAGGCCAATCTATGGCTACACCTTC	CAWGPRDRPIYGYTF
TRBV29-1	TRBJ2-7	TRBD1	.	TGCAGCGTTGGGGACAGGGGCGAGCAGTACTTC	CSVGDRGEQYF
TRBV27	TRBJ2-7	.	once	TGTGCCAGCAGTTTATCGATCAACGGGTACGAGCAGTACTTC	CASSLSINGYEQYF
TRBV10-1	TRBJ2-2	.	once	TGCGCCAGCAGTGTAGGGGTACAGGCGAACACCGGGGAGCTGTTTTTT	CASSVGVQANTGELFF
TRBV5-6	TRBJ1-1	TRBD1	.	TGTGCCAGCAGCCCACTGACAGGGAGGGGTACTGAAGCTTTCTTT	CASSPLTGRGTEAFF
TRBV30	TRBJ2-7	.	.	TGTGCCTGGAAACTCGCTGGGGCAGGTGGGTACGAGCAGTACTTC	CAWKLAGAGGYEQYF
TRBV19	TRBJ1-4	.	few	TGTGCCAGTAAAGTCGGGACACCCTTCGTTAATGAAAAACTGTTTTTT	CASKVGTPFVNEKLFF
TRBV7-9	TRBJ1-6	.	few	TGTGCCAGCAGCTTAGGGCTTGGTTCACCCCTCCACTTT	CASSLGLGSPLHF
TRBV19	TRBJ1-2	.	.	TGTGCCAGTAGTAGCAGGGGAGCTAACTATGGCTACACCTTC	CASSSRGANYGYTF
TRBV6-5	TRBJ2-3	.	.	TGTGCCAGCAGTTTACGACTAGACACAGATACGCAGTATTTT	CASSLRLDTDTQYF
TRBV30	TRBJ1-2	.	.	TGTGCCTGGGCCGGAGATCCTGCTTACTATGGCTACACCTTC	CAWAGDPAYYGYTF
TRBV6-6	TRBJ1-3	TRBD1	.	TGTGCCAGCAGTTATGGGTCAGGGGGCGGAAACACCATATATTTT	CASSYGSGGGNTIYF
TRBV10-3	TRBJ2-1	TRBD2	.	TGTGCCATCAGTGGTCCAGCGGGACTCGACAATGAGCAGTTCTTC	CAISGPAGLDNEQFF
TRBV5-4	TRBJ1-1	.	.	TGTGCCAGCAGCTTGGAGGCTCAGAACACTGAAGCTTTCTTT	CASSLEAQNTEAFF
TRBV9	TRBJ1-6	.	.	TGTGCCAGCAGCCTAGAGGGGGGAGATTCACCCCTCCACTTT	CASSLEGGDSPLHF
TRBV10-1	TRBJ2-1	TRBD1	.	TGCGCCAGCAGTGAGGACAGGGGAGACAATGAGCAGTTCTTC	CASSEDRGDNEQFF
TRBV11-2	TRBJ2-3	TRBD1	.	TGTGCCAGCAGCCATAAACAGGGGCGCACAGATACGCAGTATTTT	CASSHKQGRTDTQYF
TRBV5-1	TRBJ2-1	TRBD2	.	TGCGCCAGCAGCTTTAGCGGGGGGTTGGTCAATGAGCAGTTCTTC	CASSFSGGLVNEQFF
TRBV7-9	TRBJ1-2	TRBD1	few	TGTGCCAGCAGAGGGACAGGGGGCAATGGCTACACCTTC	CASRGTGGNGYTF
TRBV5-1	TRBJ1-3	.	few	TGCGCCAGCAGAAAGGGCCTGCTAGAAGGAAACACCATATATTTT	CASRKGLLEGNTIYF
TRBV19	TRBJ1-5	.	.	TGTGCCAGTAGTATTCAGGTTAATCAGCCCCAGCATTTT	CASSIQVNQPQHF
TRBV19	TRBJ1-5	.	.	TGTGCCAGTAGTATAGGAGGGGCCGGGAATCAGCCCCAGCATTTT	CASSIGGAGNQPQHF
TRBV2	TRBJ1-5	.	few	TGTGCCAGCAGTAGGGGACTTCCTTCTCAGCCCCAGCATTTT	CASSRGLPSQPQHF
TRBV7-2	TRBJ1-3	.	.	TGTGCCAGCAGCCCAGGACCTTCTGGAAACACCATATATTTT	CASSPGPSGNTIYF
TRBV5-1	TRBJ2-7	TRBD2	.	TGCGCCAGCAGCCTGAACGCGGGACTAGTCCGGGAGCAGTACTTC	CASSLNAGLVREQYF
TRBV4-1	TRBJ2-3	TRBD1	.	TGCGCCAGCAGCCAGGAAAAGGGACAGCTCCTCACAGATACGCAGTATTTT	CASSQEKGQLLTDTQYF
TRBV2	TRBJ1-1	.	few	TGTGCCAGCAGTGATTGGGCCGACTATACTTTCTTT	CASSDWADYTFF
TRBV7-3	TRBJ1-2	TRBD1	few	TGTGCCAGCAGCTCACGGACAGGGAAGGGCTACACCTTC	CASSSRTGKGYTF
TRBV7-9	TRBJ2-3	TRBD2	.	TGTGCCAGCAGCACGGGACTAGCGGGGGGCGATACGCAGTATTTT	CASSTGLAGGDTQYF
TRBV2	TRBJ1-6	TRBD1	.	TGTGCCAGCAGGATCGGACAGGGACTCCTAGGTTCACCCCTCCACTTT	CASRIGQGLLGSPLHF
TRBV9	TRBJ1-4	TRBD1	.	TGTGCCAGCAGCGTAGACACACCGGGACAGGGGTCCTCAACTAATGAAAAACTGTTTTTT	CASSVDTPGQGSSTNEKLFF
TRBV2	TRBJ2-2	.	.	TGTGCCAGCAGGGAGGGGGAATCGGTCTTCTCCGGGGAGCTGTTTTTT	CASREGESVFSGELFF
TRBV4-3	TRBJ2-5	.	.	TGCGCCAGCAGCCAGGGACTCCTACAGACCCAGTACTTC	CASSQGLLQTQYF
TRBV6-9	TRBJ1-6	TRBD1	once	TGTGCCAGCAGTTTCGACAGGGGGTATCATTCACCCCTCCACTTT	CASSFDRGYHSPLHF